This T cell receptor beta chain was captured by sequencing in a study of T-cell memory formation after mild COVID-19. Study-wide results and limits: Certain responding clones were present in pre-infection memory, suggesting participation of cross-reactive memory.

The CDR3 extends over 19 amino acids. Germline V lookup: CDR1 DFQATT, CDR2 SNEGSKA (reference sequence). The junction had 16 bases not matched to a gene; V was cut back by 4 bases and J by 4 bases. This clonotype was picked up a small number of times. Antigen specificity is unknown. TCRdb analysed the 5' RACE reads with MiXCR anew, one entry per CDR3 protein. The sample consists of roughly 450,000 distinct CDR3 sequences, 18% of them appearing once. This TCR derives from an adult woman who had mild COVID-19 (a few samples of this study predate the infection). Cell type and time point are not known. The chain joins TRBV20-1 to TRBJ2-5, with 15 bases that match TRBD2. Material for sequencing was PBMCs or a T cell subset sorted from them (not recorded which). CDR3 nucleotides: TGCAGTGCTACCCCCATAACCGGGACTAGCGGGGGGTTGGGAGAGACCCAGTACTTC. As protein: CSATPITGTSGGLGETQYF.